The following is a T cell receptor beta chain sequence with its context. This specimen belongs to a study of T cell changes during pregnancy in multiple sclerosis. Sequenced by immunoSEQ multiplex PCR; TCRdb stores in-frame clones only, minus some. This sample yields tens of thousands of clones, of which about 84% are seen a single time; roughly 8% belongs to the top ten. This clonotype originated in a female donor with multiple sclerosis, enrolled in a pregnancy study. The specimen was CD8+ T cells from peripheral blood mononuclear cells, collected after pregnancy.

The CDR3 region is CAWKGQGADTGELFF. CDR3 in DNA: TGTGCCTGGAAAGGACAGGGGGCTGACACCGGGGAGCTGTTTTTT. The chain has TRBV30 and TRBJ2-2, with 11 bases fitting TRBD1. Germline values: CDR1 GTSNPN, CDR2 SVGIG (reference sequence). V was clipped by 4 bases and J by 3 bases; unmatched bases: 4. This CDR3 contains 15 residues.